Each of the 27 T cell receptor beta chains below was sequenced from the same sample in a study of T cells after yellow fever vaccination. TCRdb re-derived calls from the 5' RACE reads in MiXCR, one entry per CDR3 protein. In the table there are around 72,000 distinct CDR3 sequences, around 7% of which are singletons. The sample here was CD8+ T cells sorted from PBMCs, taken approximately 11 days after the first yellow fever vaccination. These receptor sequences come from a man aged 18 to 35 who received the YFV17D yellow fever vaccine.

This clonotype was picked up many times. This chain uses TRBV18 with TRBJ2-3; D gene unclear. This CDR3 spans 14 amino acids. Germline CDR1 KGHSH, CDR2 LQKENI. V lost 3 bases, J lost 4 bases, and 11 bases lay in between. CDR3 nucleotide sequence: TGTGCCAGCTCACCGTCGCACACTGCAGATACGCAGTATTTT. This encodes CASSPSHTADTQYF.

Only a few counts were recorded for this clonotype. This rearrangement joins TRBV6-2 or TRBV6-3 to TRBJ2-5, with D possibly being TRBD1 or TRBD2 (5 bases each). The ends were cut back, 0 bases at V and 1 base at J, with 9 bases in the middle. CDR1 MNHEY and CDR2 SVGEGT come from the germline V gene. CDR3 length equals 15 residues. CDR3 sequence (DNA): TGTGCCAGCAGTTACTCTCCGGGACCCCAAGAGACCCAGTACTTC. Residues: CASSYSPGPQETQYF.

This clonotype was recorded at least ten times. The rearrangement uses TRBV4-2 and TRBJ1-2; D is unresolved. This CDR3 spans 14 amino acids. V was cut by 0 bases and J by 0 bases, with 5 bases left in between. CDR1 is LGHNA and CDR2 is YNFKEQ in the germline V gene. The CDR3 spells CASSQEGSNYGYTF. DNA for the CDR3: TGTGCCAGCAGCCAAGAAGGGTCTAACTATGGCTACACCTTC.

This chain uses TRBV7-8 with TRBJ2-2; D is unresolved. Trimming removed 5 bases at V and 0 bases at J, with 16 bases between. CDR1 and CDR2 from the germline V gene are SGHVS and FQNEAQ. The CDR3 runs 17 residues. The CDR3 region has the DNA TGTGCCAGCAGCACAAGGCGCTTGGCAACGAACACCGGGGAGCTGTTTTTT. Its protein is CASSTRRLATNTGELFF.

This clonotype appeared many times. The rearrangement links TRBV12-3 or TRBV12-4 to TRBJ2-2; possibly TRBD1 for D (6 bases). V shed 7 bases and J shed 5 bases, with 14 bases lying between them. CDR3 length: 14 amino acids. CDR3 in DNA: TGTGCCAGCAAATCAGGGGTTACGACCGGGGAGCTGTTTTTT. Its protein is CASKSGVTTGELFF.

This clonotype was detected ten times or more. In DNA form, the CDR3 reads TGTGCCATCAGTGAGATGGAGGGGGAGAACACCGGGGAGCTGTTTTTT. This sequence encodes CAISEMEGENTGELFF. V and J are TRBV10-3 and TRBJ2-2; the D gene could be TRBD1 or TRBD2 (6 bases each). Trimming stripped 2 bases from V and 1 base from J, with 11 bases between. The CDR3 is 16 residues long. The germline V gene has CDR1 ENHRY and CDR2 SYGVKD.

V usage is TRBV27 and J usage is TRBJ1-6; D uncertain. CDR1 and CDR2 (germline): MNHEY, SMNVEV (reference sequence). This CDR3 has 16 residues. V lost 2 bases and J 4 bases, leaving 12 bases between the germline ends. The CDR3 reads CASSLNGDPYNSPLHF. Written as DNA, the CDR3 is TGTGCCAGCAGTTTAAACGGCGACCCATATAATTCACCCCTCCACTTT.

This clonotype was recorded a few times. This rearrangement joins TRBV4-1 to TRBJ1-2; D is unclear. The germline gives CDR1 MGHRA, CDR2 YSYEKL. The CDR3 has 16 amino acids. V lost 0 bases to trimming and J lost 0 bases, with 11 bases between them. This CDR3 reads CASSQDPGRTNYGYTF. In nucleotides, the CDR3 is TGCGCCAGCAGCCAAGATCCCGGACGTACTAACTATGGCTACACCTTC.

Only a few counts were recorded for this clonotype. The chain is built from TRBV5-4 and TRBJ2-5, with D tentatively TRBD1 (6 bases). The CDR3 consists of 17 residues. Germline values: CDR1 SGHNT, CDR2 YYREEE (reference sequence). The V end was cut by 2 bases, the J end by 4 bases, with 21 bases between. The CDR3 protein is CASSFSVGRGASETQYF. The CDR3 DNA follows: TGTGCCAGCAGCTTTTCAGTTGGCAGGGGCGCGTCAGAGACCCAGTACTTC.

There are many counts of this clonotype. The chain employs TRBV2 and TRBJ1-1; D gene uncertain. V lost 1 base and J 4 bases, leaving 4 bases between the germline ends. CDR1 is SNHLY, CDR2 FYNNEI, per germline. The CDR3 covers 12 residues. The CDR3 sequence: CASSEGGTEAFF. The DNA for the CDR3 is TGTGCCAGCAGTGAAGGGGGCACTGAAGCTTTCTTT.

This clonotype was observed many times. The rearrangement joins TRBV5-5 to TRBJ2-3; possible D gene TRBD1, 5 bases. The germline V gene has CDR1 SGHKS and CDR2 YYEKEE (reference sequence). Between the trimmed V and J ends, which lost 4 bases and 6 bases, there was a span of 15 bases. This CDR3 is 14 amino acids long. CDR3 coding DNA: TGTGCCAGCAGCCAACAGGTCGTCGGGGATACGCAGTATTTT. Translation: CASSQQVVGDTQYF.

The chain uses TRBV7-2 and TRBJ1-2; 9 bases are shared with TRBD1. With 2 bases clipped from V and 4 bases from J, the junction kept 8 bases outside the gene matches. The CDR3 covers 16 residues. CDR1 is SGHTA and CDR2 is FQGNSA in the germline V gene. CDR3 region: CASSLWDRDLRYGYTF. As DNA, the CDR3 is TGTGCCAGCAGCTTATGGGACAGGGATTTGCGCTATGGCTACACCTTC. The whole variable domain, remainder taken from reference TRBV7-2 and TRBJ1-2, is GAGVSQSPSNKVTEKGKDVELRCDPISGHTALYWYRQSLGQGLEFLIYFQGNSAPDKSGLPSDRFSAERTGGSVSTLTIQRTQQEDSAVYLCASSLWDRDLRYGYTFGSGTRLTVV.

This clonotype is labeled medium-sized. The chain recombines TRBV20-1 with TRBJ2-7, with 9 bases identical to TRBD1. Trimming cost V 6 bases and J 1 base; bases outside gene matches: 1. The CDR3 extends over 12 amino acids. Per the germline V gene, CDR1 is DFQATT and CDR2 is SNEGSKA (reference sequence). CDR3 bases: TGCAGTGCCGGGACAGGGTCCTACGAGCAGTACTTC. Amino acid sequence: CSAGTGSYEQYF.

The table lists this clonotype with many counts. J is TRBJ2-7 and V is TRBV20-1, with 8 bases aligning to TRBD2. The CDR3 runs to 14 residues. The V and J ends lost 6 bases and 3 bases, in that order; junction bases with no gene match: 10. CDR1 is DFQATT and CDR2 is SNEGSKA in the germline V gene (reference sequence). The CDR3: CSAPRGTSVYEQYV. DNA of the CDR3: TGCAGTGCACCCCGGGGGACTAGTGTCTACGAGCAGTACGTC.

This clonotype has just a few counts. The rearrangement links TRBV6-5 to TRBJ2-3; TRBD1 might be the D (6 bases). The CDR3 runs 18 residues. Deletions cut 2 bases from V and 5 bases from J, with 23 bases between. Germline lookup yields CDR1 MNHEY and CDR2 SVGAGI. This CDR3 reads CASSYTPRQEEALDTQYF. CDR3 coding DNA: TGTGCCAGCAGTTACACCCCGAGACAGGAGGAGGCTCTAGATACGCAGTATTTT.

This clonotype has at least ten counts. This chain connects TRBV21-1 to TRBJ2-5; TRBD2 is the table's D call, not checked against the DNA. TRBV21-1 is an annotated pseudogene. There are 15 residues in the CDR3. The CDR3 protein is CASGGDLEYQETQYF. The CDR3 DNA reads TGTGCCAGCGGAGGGGACTTGGAGTACCAAGAGACCCAGTACTTC.

Ten or more counts support this clonotype. The chain combines TRBV15 with TRBJ1-2, with unresolved D. V was shortened by 1 base and J by 2 bases, with 8 bases between the two germline ends. This CDR3 is built from 14 residues. Germline V gene sequence: CDR1 LNHNV, CDR2 YYDKDF (reference sequence). CDR3 DNA sequence: TGTGCCACCAGCAGAGTCGAGTTAAACTATGGCTACACCTTC. This sequence encodes CATSRVELNYGYTF.

This clonotype was seen more than once but under ten times. The rearrangement joins TRBV7-2 to TRBJ2-5; D not certain. V lost 5 bases, J lost 5 bases, and 12 bases lay in between. There are 13 residues in the CDR3. CDR1 is SGHTA and CDR2 is FQGNSA in the germline V gene. CDR3 coding DNA: TGTGCCAGCAGCCCGGTGGCAGATGAGACCCAGTACTTC. This sequence encodes CASSPVADETQYF.

This clonotype was counted many times. V and J are TRBV25-1 and TRBJ2-5; tentatively, D is TRBD1 or TRBD2 (6 bases each). V was cut by 6 bases and J by 4 bases, with 15 bases left in between. CDR1 is MGHDK and CDR2 is SYGVNS in the germline V gene. CDR3 length: 14 amino acids. This chain's CDR3 is CASSMSGAGETQYF. The CDR3 nucleotides read TGTGCCAGCAGCATGTCGGGGGCCGGAGAGACCCAGTACTTC.

There are many counts of this clonotype. The J gene is TRBJ1-5, the V gene TRBV15; 10 bases agree with TRBD1. With 3 bases clipped from V and 5 bases from J, the junction kept 7 bases outside the gene matches. Germline V gene data show CDR1 as LNHNV and CDR2 as YYDKDF (reference sequence). The CDR3 consists of 16 residues. The CDR3 loop reads CATSSRDRGRDQPQHF. For the CDR3, the DNA is TGTGCCACCAGCAGCCGGGACAGGGGCCGGGATCAGCCCCAGCATTTT.

This clonotype was detected only a few times. The chain couples TRBV11-3 to TRBJ2-3, with 10 bases lining up with TRBD1. CDR3 size: 17 residues. V lost 5 bases and J lost 4; bases outside the gene matches: 12. Looked up from germline, CDR1 is SGHNT and CDR2 is YENEEA. This chain's CDR3 is CASSPNTPGQGADTQYF. CDR3 nucleotides: TGTGCCAGCAGCCCGAACACTCCCGGACAGGGGGCAGATACGCAGTATTTT.

A few counts support this clonotype. This rearrangement joins TRBV27 to TRBJ2-7; D uncertain. Germline V gene lookup returns CDR1 MNHEY and CDR2 SMNVEV (reference sequence). V was cut by 4 bases and J by 3 bases, with 13 bases left in between. CDR3 length: 14 residues. CDR3 region: CASSSRVGVYEQYF. The CDR3 region has the DNA TGTGCCAGCAGTTCTAGAGTCGGAGTCTACGAGCAGTACTTC.

This clonotype was seen a handful of times. CDR3 loop: CSVRGSGNYGYTF. The DNA of the CDR3 is TGCAGCGTGCGGGGCTCAGGGAACTATGGCTACACCTTC. The rearrangement uses TRBV29-1 and TRBJ1-2, with D possibly matching TRBD1 (5 bases). Trimming left V 6 bases short and J 2 bases short, with 13 bases between. Germline values: CDR1 SQVTM, CDR2 ANQGSEA. There are 13 residues in the CDR3.

This clonotype was recorded a few times. The chain has TRBV6-5 and TRBJ2-3; D might be TRBD2 (5 bases). V dropped 7 bases and J dropped 4 bases, with 9 bases sitting between them. The CDR3 spans 12 residues. CDR1 and CDR2 (germline): MNHEY, SVGAGI. The CDR3 here is CASTNSADTQYF. DNA for the CDR3: TGTGCCAGCACGAATAGCGCAGATACGCAGTATTTT.

CDR3 sequence reads: CASSQDSGFPQYNEQFF. The DNA of the CDR3 is TGCGCCAGCAGCCAAGATAGCGGCTTCCCACAATACAATGAGCAGTTCTTC. The chain recombines TRBV4-3 with TRBJ2-1, with D possibly matching TRBD2 (6 bases). V was shortened by 0 bases and J by 4 bases, with 16 bases between the two germline ends. This CDR3 has 17 residues. Germline CDR1 reads LGHNA; CDR2 reads YSLEER.

J is TRBJ2-1 and V is TRBV4-2; no clear D. The ends were cut back, 8 bases at V and 0 bases at J, with 20 bases in the middle. Germline V gives CDR1 LGHNA, CDR2 YNFKEQ. This CDR3 has 17 amino acids. DNA for the CDR3: TGTGCCAGCGGCCCTCGCCAGCTCCAATCCTCCTACAATGAGCAGTTCTTC. As protein: CASGPRQLQSSYNEQFF.

The J gene is TRBJ2-1, the V gene TRBV12-3 or TRBV12-4; the D gene is possibly TRBD1 (6 bases). The V and J ends lost 6 bases and 6 bases respectively, with 12 bases between them. This CDR3 has 13 residues. The CDR3 spells CASRDRLGNEQFF. The CDR3, as DNA: TGTGCCAGCAGGGACAGATTGGGCAATGAGCAGTTCTTC.